The 24 T cell receptor beta chains below come from one sample, sequenced in a study of radiotherapy plus CTLA-4 blockade in lung cancer. This table comes from immunoSEQ multiplex PCR, and its TCRdb copy is limited to in-frame clones, with some not included. The sample holds about 45,000 clones, around 73% seen once. The sequencing used peripheral blood, collected from a patient treated with radiotherapy plus ipilimumab. The receptor source for this set is a human donor with non-small cell lung cancer who had a complete response to radiotherapy plus ipilimumab.

This chain connects TRBV7-9 to TRBJ1-2; a weak D match, TRBD1 (5 bases). In germline, CDR1 is SEHNR, CDR2 FQNEAQ (reference sequence). There are 15 residues in the CDR3. V was cut by 5 bases and J by 2 bases, with 15 bases left in between. CDR3 residues: CASSLRGLPNYGYTF. Here the CDR3 DNA reads TGTGCCAGCAGCCTAAGGGGTCTTCCAAACTATGGCTACACCTTC.

This clone was seen a handful of times. The J gene is TRBJ1-2, the V gene TRBV7-2; D is perhaps TRBD1 (5 bases). Germline CDR1 is SGHTA and CDR2 is FQGNSA. The CDR3 is 14 amino acids. V lost 5 bases to trimming and J lost 0 bases, with 10 bases between them. The DNA for the CDR3 is TGTGCCAGCAGCCACGACAGTACTAACTATGGCTACACCTTC. Protein sequence: CASSHDSTNYGYTF.

This chain links TRBV4-3 with TRBJ1-4, with 9 bases aligning to TRBD1. V lost 4 bases, J lost 6 bases, and 6 bases stayed unmatched. The germline V gene encodes CDR1 LGHNA and CDR2 YSLEER. This CDR3 contains 15 residues. CDR3 region: CASSPRTGAYEKLFF. DNA for the CDR3: TGCGCCAGCAGCCCGAGGACAGGGGCTTATGAAAAACTGTTTTTT.

The chain couples TRBV30 to TRBJ2-1, with unresolved D. Germline V gene data show CDR1 as GTSNPN and CDR2 as SVGIG (reference sequence). This CDR3 comprises 12 residues. V was cut by 2 bases and J by 6 bases, with 8 bases left in between. DNA of the CDR3: TGTGCCTGGAGTCGGCTAGGCAATGAGCAGTTCTTC. This gives the protein CAWSRLGNEQFF.

The genes are TRBV30 and TRBJ1-1, with D perhaps matching TRBD1 (6 bases). This CDR3 has 14 residues. V shed 0 bases and J shed 7 bases, with 15 bases lying between them. Looked up from germline, CDR1 is GTSNPN and CDR2 is SVGIG (reference sequence). Here the CDR3 reads CAWSVPGGEHEAFF. The DNA of the CDR3 is TGTGCCTGGAGTGTACCGGGGGGCGAGCATGAAGCTTTCTTT.

The chain is built from TRBV27 and TRBJ1-2; D remains ambiguous. Germline CDR1 is MNHEY and CDR2 is SMNVEV (reference sequence). CDR3 size: 17 residues. The V and J ends lost 1 base and 5 bases respectively, with 20 bases between them. The CDR3 bases are TGTGCCAGCAGTTTATTCCCCACCCGGACTCCTTCTTATGGCTACACCTTC. It encodes CASSLFPTRTPSYGYTF.

This clone was counted at least ten times. The chain recombines TRBV19 with TRBJ1-4, with no clear D. This CDR3 has 13 amino acids. The V gene's germline CDR1 is LNHDA and CDR2 SQIVND (reference sequence). Trimming removed 5 bases from V and 7 bases from J, with 11 bases in between. In nucleotides, the CDR3 is TGTGCCAGTAGTTTCTCGGTTCGTGAAAAACTGTTTTTT. Translated, it gives CASSFSVREKLFF.

The chain employs TRBV15 and TRBJ1-4, with D maybe TRBD1 (6 bases). The germline V and J ends were trimmed by 4 bases and 12 bases, with 30 bases remaining between them. CDR1 LNHNV and CDR2 YYDKDF come from the germline V gene (reference sequence). The CDR3 is 18 residues long. In DNA form, the CDR3 reads TGTGCCACCAGCACTTTGGGCATGCTCGGACAGTCGTTTGGAGAACTGTTTTTT. Translating it yields CATSTLGMLGQSFGELFF.

The rearrangement uses TRBV18 and TRBJ1-5, with a tentative D call TRBD1 (5 bases). Germline V gives CDR1 KGHSH, CDR2 LQKENI. There are 19 residues in the CDR3. Trimming took 1 base from V and 2 from J, leaving 21 bases between them. The CDR3 reads CASSPQPPPPGGGNQPQHF. CDR3 bases: TGTGCCAGCTCACCACAGCCTCCTCCGCCTGGGGGGGGCAATCAGCCCCAGCATTTT.

The chain links TRBV10-1 to TRBJ2-1; weak D call: TRBD1 (5 bases). CDR1 and CDR2 from the germline V gene are WNHNN and SYGVQD (reference sequence). Trimming left V 3 bases short and J 7 bases short, with 16 bases between. CDR3 length equals 15 residues. The CDR3, as DNA: TGCGCCAGCAGTGATAGCAGGGTAAAATCAAATGAGCAGTTCTTC. Amino acids: CASSDSRVKSNEQFF.

V usage is TRBV9 and J usage is TRBJ1-1, with no clear D. Germline CDR1 reads SGDLS; CDR2 reads YYNGEE. V lost 0 bases, J lost 3 bases, and 12 bases lay in between. The CDR3 has 15 residues. For the CDR3, the DNA is TGTGCCAGCAGCGTAGACCCCTCGAGGGACACTGAAGCTTTCTTT. This sequence encodes CASSVDPSRDTEAFF.

This clone was detected a few times. The chain recombines TRBV6-6 with TRBJ1-1, with 9 bases identical to TRBD1. Germline CDR1 and CDR2: MNHNY and SVGAGI (reference sequence). After removal of 6 bases from V and 6 bases from J, the junction contained 2 bases not matched to a gene. This CDR3 has 12 amino acids. In nucleotides, the CDR3 is TGTGCCAGCAGAACAGGGGGCTCTGAAGCTTTCTTT. Translating gives CASRTGGSEAFF.

This chain joins TRBV6-5 and TRBJ2-5; TRBD1 agrees at 8 bases. V lost 0 bases, J lost 6 bases, and 3 bases stayed unmatched. CDR1 is MNHEY, CDR2 SVGAGI, per germline. The CDR3 runs 14 residues. CDR3 residues: CASSYSQGAKTQYF. CDR3 DNA sequence: TGTGCCAGCAGTTACTCGCAGGGGGCGAAGACCCAGTACTTC.

The chain couples TRBV14 to TRBJ2-7, with TRBD1 matching over 8 bases. This CDR3 contains 14 residues. Per germline, CDR1 SGHDN and CDR2 FVKESK. Unmatched junction bases numbered 7, after V lost 5 bases and J lost 4 bases. The CDR3 sequence is CASSARDRRYEQYF. The CDR3 DNA sequence: TGTGCCAGCAGCGCCCGGGACAGGCGTTACGAGCAGTACTTC.

This rearrangement joins TRBV6-1 to TRBJ2-7, with a weak D call TRBD1 (6 bases). Per germline, CDR1 MNHNS and CDR2 SASEGT. The CDR3 spans 13 residues. Trimming cost V 6 bases and J 7 bases, with 16 bases left between them. CDR3: CASRRDTSGEQYF. CDR3 coding DNA: TGTGCCAGCAGAAGGGACACCTCGGGAGAGCAGTACTTC.

The chain recombines TRBV4-3 with TRBJ2-7, with D maybe TRBD1 (5 bases). Germline loops: CDR1 LGHNA, CDR2 YSLEER. The CDR3 has 18 amino acids. Trimming stripped 1 base from V and 3 bases from J, with 22 bases between. The CDR3 spells CASSQVDPGWVERYEQYF. Here the CDR3 DNA reads TGCGCCAGCAGCCAAGTGGATCCAGGGTGGGTGGAGCGCTACGAGCAGTACTTC.

The chain recombines TRBV5-1 with TRBJ2-5; D call uncertain. CDR1 and CDR2 (germline): SGHRS, YFSETQ. This CDR3 comprises 14 residues. Between the trimmed V and J ends, which lost 4 bases and 3 bases, there was a span of 13 bases. CDR3 loop: CASSIPTQKETQYF. CDR3 nucleotide sequence: TGCGCCAGCAGCATTCCGACACAAAAAGAGACCCAGTACTTC.

The chain employs TRBV7-6 and TRBJ2-7; 7 nucleotides match TRBD1. V shed 2 bases and J 3 bases; nucleotides not matched to a gene: 10. Looked up from germline, CDR1 is SGHVS and CDR2 is FNYEAQ. The length of the CDR3 is 16 residues. For the CDR3, the DNA is TGTGCCAGCAGCTTAAGAGGTTGGGACAGTAACTACGAGCAGTACTTC. Translation: CASSLRGWDSNYEQYF.

The chain links TRBV30 to TRBJ2-3; D gene ambiguous. V was cut by 2 bases and J by 3 bases, with 12 bases left in between. CDR1 and CDR2 (germline): GTSNPN, SVGIG (reference sequence). The CDR3 length is 14 residues. The CDR3, as DNA: TGTGCCTGGAGTCCCATTGTGAGAACAGATACGCAGTATTTT. Translated: CAWSPIVRTDTQYF.

The table lists this clone with a few counts. This chain uses TRBV6-5 with TRBJ1-1; no clear D gene. The V and J ends lost 6 bases and 0 bases respectively, with 11 bases between them. The CDR3 is 14 amino acids. Germline V gene sequence: CDR1 MNHEY, CDR2 SVGAGI. The CDR3 DNA reads as TGTGCCAGCAGGGGGAGGCTAATGAACACTGAAGCTTTCTTT. Its translation: CASRGRLMNTEAFF.

This clone has just one count. The rearrangement links TRBV5-1 to TRBJ2-7, with a possible D match to TRBD2 (6 bases). The CDR3 is made up of 15 amino acids. CDR1 is SGHRS, CDR2 YFSETQ, per germline. The V end lost 3 bases, the J end lost 1 base, and 14 bases lay between the germline ends. Written as DNA, the CDR3 is TGCGCCAGCAGCTCCTCTAGCGAAGCGTCCTACGAGCAGTACTTC. The encoded protein is CASSSSSEASYEQYF. Supplemented by reference TRBV5-1 and TRBJ2-7, the full variable domain reads KAGVTQTPRYLIKTRGQQVTLSCSPISGHRSVSWYQQTPGQGLQFLFEYFSETQRNKGNFPGRFSGRQFSNSRSEMNVSTLELGDSALYLCASSSSSEASYEQYFGPGTRLTVT.

There are a few counts of this clone. This chain uses TRBV7-9 with TRBJ1-1; D is perhaps TRBD1 (5 bases). CDR1 SEHNR and CDR2 FQNEAQ come from the germline V gene (reference sequence). The CDR3 has 13 residues. V dropped 6 bases and J dropped 1 base, with 9 bases sitting between them. The CDR3 reads CASRATANTEAFF. The CDR3, as DNA: TGTGCCAGCAGGGCGACAGCGAACACTGAAGCTTTCTTT.

This clone has a handful of counts. The chain uses TRBV28 and TRBJ1-5, with TRBD1 matching 11 bases. The V gene's germline CDR1 is MDHEN and CDR2 SYDVKM. This CDR3 spans 16 amino acids. With 3 bases clipped from V and 7 bases from J, the junction kept 8 bases outside the gene matches. The chain's CDR3 is CASSFSAGTGGQPQHF. CDR3 coding DNA: TGTGCCAGCAGTTTCAGCGCCGGGACAGGGGGGCAGCCCCAGCATTTT. Full variable domain (rest looked up from reference TRBV28 and TRBJ1-5): DVKVTQSSRYLVKRTGEKVFLECVQDMDHENMFWYRQDPGLGLRLIYFSYDVKMKEKGDIPEGYSVSREKKERFSLILESASTNQTSMYLCASSFSAGTGGQPQHFGDGTRLSIL.

This sequence joins TRBV5-1 and TRBJ2-2; D might be TRBD1 (6 bases). Trimming took off 0 bases at V and 5 bases at J, with 14 bases between the two ends. Germline CDR1 SGHRS, CDR2 YFSETQ. This CDR3 is 16 amino acids long. The CDR3 protein is CASSLEGGRGTGELFF. CDR3 sequence (DNA): TGCGCCAGCAGCTTGGAAGGGGGAAGGGGAACCGGGGAGCTGTTTTTT.